This TCR beta chain was sequenced during a study of OX40 agonist ivuxolimab in advanced cancers. Assay: immunoSEQ multiplex PCR; the TCRdb copy retains only in-frame clones and omits some. The sample carries over 55,000 clones, 65% to 85% recorded once. Baseline was the first blood sampling point, followed by cycle 4 day 1 and cycle 7 day 1. Findings and caveats of the study: Researchers did not determine the expanded peripheral T cells' antigen specificity. Part of the nonresponder group also had normalized T-cell clonal expansion that was low.

This clone was detected a few times. Antigen specificity is unknown. The source material was CD4+ or CD8+ T cells sorted from blood, sampled in a trial of the OX40 agonist ivuxolimab. This receptor was identified in an adult with an advanced solid tumor such as melanoma, head and neck, liver or kidney cancer.

The CDR3 DNA reads as TGTGCCAGCAGTCTCCCGACTGTTTATTCACCCCTCCACTTT. Protein product: CASSLPTVYSPLHF. The V call is TRBV6-6, the J call TRBJ1-6; D call uncertain. The CDR3 is 14 amino acids. V was trimmed by 5 bases and J by 8 bases, leaving 13 bases between them. Germline V gene lookup returns CDR1 MNHNY and CDR2 SVGAGI (reference sequence).